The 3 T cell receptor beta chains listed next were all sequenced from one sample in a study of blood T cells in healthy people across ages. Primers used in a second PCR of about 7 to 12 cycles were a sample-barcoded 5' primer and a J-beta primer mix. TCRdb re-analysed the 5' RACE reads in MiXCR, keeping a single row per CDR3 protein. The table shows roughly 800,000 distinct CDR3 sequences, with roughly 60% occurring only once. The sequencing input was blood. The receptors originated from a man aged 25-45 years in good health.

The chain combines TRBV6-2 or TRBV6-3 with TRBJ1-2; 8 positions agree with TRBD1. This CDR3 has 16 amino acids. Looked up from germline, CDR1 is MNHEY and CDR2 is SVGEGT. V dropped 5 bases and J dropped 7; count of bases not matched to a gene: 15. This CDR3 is CASSHGTGQQLGGYTF. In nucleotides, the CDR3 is TGTGCCAGCAGTCACGGGACAGGCCAGCAACTGGGTGGCTACACCTTC.

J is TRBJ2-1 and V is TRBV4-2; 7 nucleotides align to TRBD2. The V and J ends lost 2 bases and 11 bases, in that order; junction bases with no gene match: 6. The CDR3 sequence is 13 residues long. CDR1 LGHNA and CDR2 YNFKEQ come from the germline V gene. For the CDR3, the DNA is TGTGCCAGCAGCCAATACGGGACTATCCAGCAGTTCTTC. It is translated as CASSQYGTIQQFF.

As DNA, the CDR3 is TGTGCCAGCAGTTTGAGGGGTGCCTACGAGCAGTACTTC. The encoded protein is CASSLRGAYEQYF. This chain uses TRBV28 with TRBJ2-7; possibly TRBD1 or TRBD2 for D (5 bases each). Deletions cut 3 bases from V and 2 bases from J, with 8 bases between. The CDR3 totals 13 residues. Germline lookup yields CDR1 MDHEN and CDR2 SYDVKM.